One sample yielded the 20 T cell receptor beta chains listed below, sequenced in a study of cytomegalovirus exposure and HLA in healthy donors. With 60 Vbeta and 13 Jbeta primers, the PCR was carried out. The data were produced by immunoSEQ multiplex PCR, yet TCRdb's version contains in-frame clones alone and is incomplete. The sample comprises 100,000 to 150,000 clones, approximately 71% of which are singletons, and over 2.5% rests with the top ten. Sequencing was done on a sample of PBMCs. The source of these receptors is a woman aged 45-65 years in good health and CMV-seronegative.

This chain connects TRBV28 to TRBJ2-5; 8 bases fit TRBD2. Germline CDR1 is MDHEN and CDR2 is SYDVKM. This CDR3 has 16 residues. J gave up 2 bases and V 5 bases, and 10 bases lay outside the gene matches. The CDR3 bases are TGTGCCAGCAGTACTCACCCGGGACTAGTTCAAGAGACCCAGTACTTC. Amino acid sequence: CASSTHPGLVQETQYF.

The chain employs TRBV13 and TRBJ2-5, with 9 bases lining up with TRBD2. This CDR3 spans 14 amino acids. V was pared by 5 bases and J by 4 bases, with 5 bases of the junction left unmatched. Per the germline V gene, CDR1 is PRHDT and CDR2 is FYEKMQ (reference sequence). The CDR3 sequence: CASSRLAVGETQYF. The CDR3 nucleotides are TGTGCCAGCAGCCGACTAGCGGTTGGAGAGACCCAGTACTTC.

This clone was recorded only once. CDR3 nucleotides: TGTGCCAGCAGCTTGGCCTTCGGACAGGCCGGGGGTCAGCCCCAGCATTTT. Translated: CASSLAFGQAGGQPQHF. V and J are TRBV5-6 and TRBJ1-5; 7 bases are shared with TRBD1. After removal of 0 bases from V and 6 bases from J, the junction contained 12 bases not matched to a gene. CDR1 and CDR2 (germline): SGHDT, YYEEEE. CDR3 length: 17 amino acids.

This clone was detected a few times. The V call is TRBV19, the J call TRBJ2-5, with 8 positions matching TRBD2. Germline V CDR1 and CDR2: LNHDA, SQIVND (reference sequence). Trimming at V came to 1 base and at J to 9 bases, leaving 4 bases not matched to a gene. The CDR3 totals 13 residues. The CDR3 reads CASSIGREGAQYF. The CDR3 nucleotides are TGTGCCAGTAGTATAGGTCGGGAGGGGGCCCAGTACTTC.

J is TRBJ2-5 and V is TRBV13; a weak D match, TRBD1 (6 bases). TRBJ2-7 matches the DNA end more closely, so the J call is doubtful. Looked up from germline, CDR1 is PRHDT and CDR2 is FYEKMQ (reference sequence). The CDR3 spans 16 residues. CDR3 coding DNA: TGTGCCAGCAGCCCGGGACACCTTCTAAGCTCCTACGAGCAGTACTTC. As protein: CASSPGHLLSSYEQYF.

The CDR3 spells CASSFRRTGGYTF. CDR3 nucleotide sequence: TGTGCCAGCAGTTTCAGGAGGACAGGCGGCTACACCTTC. This sequence joins TRBV28 and TRBJ1-2; 7 bases agree with TRBD1. In germline, CDR1 is MDHEN, CDR2 SYDVKM. V was clipped by 3 bases and J by 8 bases; unmatched bases: 6. The CDR3 has 13 amino acids.

The chain uses TRBV28 and TRBJ2-7; 10 bases align to TRBD1. This CDR3 spans 17 amino acids. J was trimmed by 0 bases and V by 1 base; bases with no gene match: 6. The V gene's germline CDR1 is MDHEN and CDR2 SYDVKM. CDR3 DNA sequence: TGTGCCAGCAGTTTATCGGCCGGGACAGGGGCCTCCTACGAGCAGTACTTC. Its translation is CASSLSAGTGASYEQYF.

A word on this clone: Mismatch with germline at one junction end may stem from a read error. The chain links TRBV7-9 to TRBJ2-2; D remains unclear. Germline CDR1 is SEHNR and CDR2 is FQNEAQ (reference sequence). CDR3 length: 12 residues. The CDR3 loop is CSSSPITGELFF. For the CDR3, the DNA is TGTTCCAGCAGCCCTATTACCGGGGAGCTGTTTTTT.

The chain recombines TRBV20-1 with TRBJ2-7, with a possible D match to TRBD1 (6 bases). Trimming stripped 5 bases from V and 3 bases from J, with 8 bases between. The germline V gene has CDR1 DFQATT and CDR2 SNEGSKA (reference sequence). The CDR3 is 11 amino acids. CDR3 nucleotide sequence: TGCAGTGCTGAGGACAGCTACGAGCAGTACTTC. The encoded protein is CSAEDSYEQYF.

Concerning this clone itself: An end of the junction does not agree with germline; a read error may underlie this. V is TRBV7-9 and J is TRBJ2-1; D gene ambiguous. Germline lookup yields CDR1 SEHNR and CDR2 FQNEAQ (reference sequence). The CDR3 is 16 residues long. Written as DNA, the CDR3 is TGTTCCAGCATCAATCCACTTAGTCTATCGATAGTCGAGCAGTTCTTC. Its protein product is CSSINPLSLSIVEQFF.

The table lists this clone with a count of one. V and J are TRBV18 and TRBJ2-1; D not certain. Trimming stripped 6 bases from V and 12 bases from J, with 18 bases between. The CDR3 runs 13 residues. Per the germline V gene, CDR1 is KGHSH and CDR2 is LQKENI. DNA of the CDR3: TGTGCCAGCTCCCTTCCCCCCCCCTCCCGGCAGTTCTTC. It translates to CASSLPPPSRQFF. Full variable domain (outside the CDR3, taken from reference TRBV18 and TRBJ2-1): NAGVMQNPRHLVRRRGQEARLRCSPMKGHSHVYWYRQLPEEGLKFMVYLQKENIIDESGMPKERFSAEFPKEGPSILRIQQVVRGDSAAYFCASSLPPPSRQFFGPGTRLTVL.

V gene TRBV7-8 combines with J gene TRBJ1-1, with a tentative D call TRBD1 (6 bases). V dropped 1 base and J dropped 4 bases, with 13 bases sitting between them. This CDR3 is built from 15 residues. Germline CDR1 and CDR2: SGHVS and FQNEAQ. The CDR3 DNA follows: TGTGCCAGCAGCTTAGATACCAGGGGCGGCACTGAAGCTTTCTTT. This encodes CASSLDTRGGTEAFF. Combining the CDR3 with reference TRBV7-8 and TRBJ1-1 gives the whole variable domain GAGVSQSPRYKVAKRGQDVALRCDPISGHVSLFWYQQALGQGPEFLTYFQNEAQLDKSGLPSDRFFAERPEGSVSTLKIQRTQQEDSAVYLCASSLDTRGGTEAFFGQGTRLTVV.

This clone was observed a single time. The V gene is TRBV6-5, the J gene TRBJ1-1, with D possibly being TRBD1 (5 bases). Trimming shortened V by 7 bases and J by 5 bases, and 11 bases separated the two germline ends. This CDR3 has 12 residues. The germline gives CDR1 MNHEY, CDR2 SVGAGI. The CDR3 coding sequence is TGTGCCAGCACGACGGGGGGTACTGAAGCTTTCTTT. Protein product: CASTTGGTEAFF.

This clone came up once. The chain uses TRBV7-6 and TRBJ2-1; 7 bases line up with TRBD2. CDR1 and CDR2 from the germline V gene are SGHVS and FNYEAQ. CDR3 length: 19 residues. The junction had 22 bases not matched to a gene; V was cut back by 5 bases and J by 6 bases. CDR3 region: CASSRAPTSLLSGTNEQFF. CDR3 nucleotide sequence: TGTGCCAGCAGCCGAGCCCCGACTAGCCTACTTTCTGGGACCAATGAGCAGTTCTTC. The variable domain in full, with the rest retrieved from reference TRBV7-6 and TRBJ2-1, is GAGVSQSPRYKVTKRGQDVALRCDPISGHVSLYWYRQALGQGPEFLTYFNYEAQQDKSGLPNDRFSAERPEGSISTLTIQRTEQRDSAMYRCASSRAPTSLLSGTNEQFFGPGTRLTVL.

The chain links TRBV29-1 to TRBJ1-1; perhaps TRBD1 as D (6 bases). The CDR3 has 14 amino acids. Per germline, CDR1 SQVTM and CDR2 ANQGSEA. V lost 8 bases and J 4 bases, leaving 20 bases between the germline ends. DNA for the CDR3: TGCAGCTACCGCCAAGGGGGTCAGGGCACTGAAGCTTTCTTT. Protein: CSYRQGGQGTEAFF.

This clone was detected only once. V usage is TRBV30 and J usage is TRBJ2-6, with 7 bases matching TRBD1. Germline CDR1 and CDR2: GTSNPN and SVGIG (reference sequence). Germline trimming cut 5 bases from V and 0 bases from J; bases unmatched to any gene: 7. This CDR3 contains 16 residues. CDR3 sequence reads: CAWQYRGYSGANVLTF. The CDR3 nucleotides are TGTGCCTGGCAATACAGGGGCTACTCTGGGGCCAACGTCCTGACTTTC.

V is TRBV4-2 and J is TRBJ2-2; 8 bases align to TRBD2. Germline trimming cut 0 bases from V and 6 bases from J; bases unmatched to any gene: 6. Germline values: CDR1 LGHNA, CDR2 YNFKEQ. The CDR3 loop spans 16 amino acids. CDR3 in DNA: TGTGCCAGCAGCCAAGATCCCGGGAGGGCGGCCGGGGAGCTGTTTTTT. Its protein is CASSQDPGRAAGELFF.

The chain employs TRBV27 and TRBJ1-4; 7 bases line up with TRBD1. The CDR3 extends over 14 amino acids. With 5 bases clipped from V and 3 bases from J, the junction kept 3 bases outside the gene matches. From germline, CDR1 is MNHEY and CDR2 SMNVEV (reference sequence). For the CDR3, the DNA is TGTGCCAGCAGTGGGACAGCGTCTAATGAAAAACTGTTTTTT. As protein: CASSGTASNEKLFF. Filled out from reference TRBV27 and TRBJ1-4, the complete variable domain reads EAQVTQNPRYLITVTGKKLTVTCSQNMNHEYMSWYRQDPGLGLRQIYYSMNVEVTDKGDVPEGYKVSRKEKRNFPLILESPSPNQTSLYFCASSGTASNEKLFFGSGTQLSVL.

Regarding this clone: The junction shows a germline mismatch at one end, possibly a read error. The rearrangement links TRBV7-9 to TRBJ1-2; D uncertain. Germline V gene sequence: CDR1 SEHNR, CDR2 FQNEAQ (reference sequence). The CDR3 covers 14 residues. CDR3 in amino acids: CSSSLVQIHYGYTF. The CDR3 nucleotides are TGTTCCAGCAGCTTAGTGCAGATCCACTATGGCTACACCTTC.

This clone has more than one count but fewer than ten. This chain joins TRBV5-4 and TRBJ1-1; D gene ambiguous. The CDR3 extends over 13 amino acids. V dropped 2 bases and J dropped 1 base, with 6 bases sitting between them. CDR1 and CDR2 (germline): SGHNT, YYREEE (reference sequence). The CDR3 region has the DNA TGTGCCAGCAGCTTCAACGGGAACACTGAAGCTTTCTTT. It codes for CASSFNGNTEAFF.